Below are 2 T cell receptor beta chains sequenced from a single sample in a study. TCRdb ran MiXCR on the 5' RACE reads and lists one entry per CDR3 protein. The sample has about 62,000 distinct CDR3 sequences, 25% to 35% seen once. The sequenced sample consisted of tumor-infiltrating naive CD4+ T cells sorted from the breast tumor. Stated subset: naive CD4+ T cells, CD4+CD45RA+CD25-. These receptor sequences come from a female donor with breast cancer.

This clonotype was picked up a small number of times. The CDR3 DNA is TGTGCCATCAGCAGTGCCGGGACCATGAGCACCGGGGAGCTGTTTTTT. Translated, it gives CAISSAGTMSTGELFF. The chain combines TRBV10-3 with TRBJ2-2; D may match TRBD1 or TRBD2 (5 bases each). This CDR3 has 16 amino acids. With 6 bases removed from V and 4 bases from J, the gap between germline ends came to 18 bases. Looked up from germline, CDR1 is ENHRY and CDR2 is SYGVKD.

For this clonotype: The junction and the germline gene differ at one end; a read error may be behind it. V gene TRBV20-1 combines with J gene TRBJ1-1, with TRBD1 matching 9 bases. The CDR3 runs 13 residues. CDR1 and CDR2 (germline): DFQATT, SNEGSKA (reference sequence). The CDR3 DNA reads as TGCAGTGCTCACAGGGGGCTTGGCACTAAAGCTTTCTTT. Translation: CSAHRGLGTKAFF.